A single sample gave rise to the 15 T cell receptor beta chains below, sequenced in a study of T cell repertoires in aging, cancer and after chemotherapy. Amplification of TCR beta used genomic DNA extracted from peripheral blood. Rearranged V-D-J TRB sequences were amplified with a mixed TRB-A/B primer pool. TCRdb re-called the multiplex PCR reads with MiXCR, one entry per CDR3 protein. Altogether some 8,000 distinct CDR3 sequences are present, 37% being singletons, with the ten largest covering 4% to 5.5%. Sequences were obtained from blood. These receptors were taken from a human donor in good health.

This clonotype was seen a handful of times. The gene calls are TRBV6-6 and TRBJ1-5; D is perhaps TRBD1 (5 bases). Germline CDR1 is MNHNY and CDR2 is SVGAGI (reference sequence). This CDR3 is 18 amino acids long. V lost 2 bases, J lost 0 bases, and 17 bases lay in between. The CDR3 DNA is TGTGCCAGCAGTTACCAATTTGGGGGATACTCTAGCAATCAGCCCCAGCATTTT. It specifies CASSYQFGGYSSNQPQHF.

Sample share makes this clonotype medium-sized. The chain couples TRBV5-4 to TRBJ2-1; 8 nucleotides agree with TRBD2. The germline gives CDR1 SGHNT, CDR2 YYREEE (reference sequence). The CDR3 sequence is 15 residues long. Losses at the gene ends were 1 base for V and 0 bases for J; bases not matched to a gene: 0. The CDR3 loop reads CASSLTSGSYNEQFF. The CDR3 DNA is TGTGCCAGCAGCTTGACTAGCGGCTCCTACAATGAGCAGTTCTTC.

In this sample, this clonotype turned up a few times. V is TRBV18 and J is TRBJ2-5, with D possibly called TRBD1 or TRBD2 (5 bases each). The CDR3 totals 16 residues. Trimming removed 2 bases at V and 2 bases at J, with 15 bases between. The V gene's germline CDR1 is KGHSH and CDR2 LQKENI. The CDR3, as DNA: TGTGCCAGCTCACCAAGGGCAGGGTCGGGGCAAGAGACCCAGTACTTC. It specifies CASSPRAGSGQETQYF.

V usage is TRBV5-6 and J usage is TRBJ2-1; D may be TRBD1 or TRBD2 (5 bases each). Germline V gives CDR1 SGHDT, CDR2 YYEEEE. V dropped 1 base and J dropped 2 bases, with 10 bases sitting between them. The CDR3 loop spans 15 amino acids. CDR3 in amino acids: CASSLLGETYNEQFF. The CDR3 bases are TGTGCCAGCAGCTTGCTGGGGGAGACCTACAATGAGCAGTTCTTC.

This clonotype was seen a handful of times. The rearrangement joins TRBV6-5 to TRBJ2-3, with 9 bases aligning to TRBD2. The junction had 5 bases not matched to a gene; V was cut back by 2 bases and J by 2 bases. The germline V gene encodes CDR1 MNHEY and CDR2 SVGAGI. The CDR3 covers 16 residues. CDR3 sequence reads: CASSYSPSGNTDTQYF. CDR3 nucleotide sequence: TGTGCCAGCAGTTACAGCCCTAGCGGGAACACAGATACGCAGTATTTT.

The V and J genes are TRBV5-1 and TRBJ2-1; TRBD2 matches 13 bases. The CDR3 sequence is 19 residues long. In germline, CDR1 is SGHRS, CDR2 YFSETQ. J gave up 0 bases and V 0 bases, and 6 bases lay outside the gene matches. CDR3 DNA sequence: TGCGCCAGCAGCTTGGGACTAGCGGGGGGTCCGGTCTCCTACAATGAGCAGTTCTTC. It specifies CASSLGLAGGPVSYNEQFF.

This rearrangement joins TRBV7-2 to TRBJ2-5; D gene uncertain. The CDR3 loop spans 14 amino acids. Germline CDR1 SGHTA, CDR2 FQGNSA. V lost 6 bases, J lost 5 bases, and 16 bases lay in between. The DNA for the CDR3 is TGTGCCAGCAGTTCCACCTCGTGGATGGAGACCCAGTACTTC. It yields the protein CASSSTSWMETQYF. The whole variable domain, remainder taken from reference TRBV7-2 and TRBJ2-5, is GAGVSQSPSNKVTEKGKDVELRCDPISGHTALYWYRQSLGQGLEFLIYFQGNSAPDKSGLPSDRFSAERTGGSVSTLTIQRTQQEDSAVYLCASSSTSWMETQYFGPGTRLLVL.

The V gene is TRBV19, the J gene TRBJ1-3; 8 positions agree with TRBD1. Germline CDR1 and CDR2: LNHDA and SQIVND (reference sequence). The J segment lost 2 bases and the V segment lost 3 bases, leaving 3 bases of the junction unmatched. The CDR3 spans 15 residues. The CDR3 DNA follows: TGTGCCAGTAGTATCGGGACAGGAGCTGGAAACACCATATATTTT. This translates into CASSIGTGAGNTIYF.

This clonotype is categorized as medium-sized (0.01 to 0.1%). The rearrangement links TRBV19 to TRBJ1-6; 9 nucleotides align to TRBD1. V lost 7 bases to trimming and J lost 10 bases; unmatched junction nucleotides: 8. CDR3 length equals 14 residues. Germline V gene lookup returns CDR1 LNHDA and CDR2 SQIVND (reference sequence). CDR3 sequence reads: CASTRTGEGSPLHF. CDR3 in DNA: TGTGCCAGTACCCGGACAGGGGAAGGATCACCCCTCCACTTT.

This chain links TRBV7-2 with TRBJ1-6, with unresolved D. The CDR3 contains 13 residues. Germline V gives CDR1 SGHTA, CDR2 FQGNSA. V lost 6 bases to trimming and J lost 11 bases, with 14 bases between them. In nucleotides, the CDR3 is TGTGCCAGCAGACCCGGGGTGGGCGCACCCCTCCACTTT. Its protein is CASRPGVGAPLHF.

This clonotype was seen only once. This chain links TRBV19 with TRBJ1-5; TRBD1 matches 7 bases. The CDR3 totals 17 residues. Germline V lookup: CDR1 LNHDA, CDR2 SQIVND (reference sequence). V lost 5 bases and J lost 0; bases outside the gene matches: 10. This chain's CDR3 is CASSPQGQVYSNQPQHF. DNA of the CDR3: TGTGCCAGTAGTCCACAAGGACAGGTTTATAGCAATCAGCCCCAGCATTTT.

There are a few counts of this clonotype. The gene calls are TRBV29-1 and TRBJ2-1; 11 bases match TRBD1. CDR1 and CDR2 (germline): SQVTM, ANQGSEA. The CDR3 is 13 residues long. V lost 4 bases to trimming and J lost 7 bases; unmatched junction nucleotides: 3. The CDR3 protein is CSVAGTGGNEQFF. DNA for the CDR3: TGCAGCGTTGCCGGGACAGGGGGGAATGAGCAGTTCTTC.

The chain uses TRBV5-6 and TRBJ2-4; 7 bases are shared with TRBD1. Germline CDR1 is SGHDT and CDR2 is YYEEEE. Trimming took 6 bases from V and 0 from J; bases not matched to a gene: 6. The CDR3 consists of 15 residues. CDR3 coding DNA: TGTGCCAGCAACCACAGGGGTCTAGCCAAAAACATTCAGTACTTC. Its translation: CASNHRGLAKNIQYF.

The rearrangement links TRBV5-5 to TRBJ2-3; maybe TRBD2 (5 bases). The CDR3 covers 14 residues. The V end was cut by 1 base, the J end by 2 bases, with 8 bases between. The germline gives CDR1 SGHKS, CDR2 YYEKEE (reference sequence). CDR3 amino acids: CASSLLGDTDTQYF. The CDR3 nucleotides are TGTGCCAGCAGCTTGCTCGGGGACACAGATACGCAGTATTTT.

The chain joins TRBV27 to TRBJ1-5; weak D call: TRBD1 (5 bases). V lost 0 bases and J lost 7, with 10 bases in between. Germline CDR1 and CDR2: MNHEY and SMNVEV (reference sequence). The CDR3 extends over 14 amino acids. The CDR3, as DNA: TGTGCCAGCAGTTTATCGGGGGGTTTCCAGCCCCAGCATTTT. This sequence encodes CASSLSGGFQPQHF.